This T cell receptor beta chain was sequenced for a study of blood T cell repertoires in COVID-19 (TCRdb year 2020). For the study in its entirety: Samples from collaborators originated in the United States, Italy and Spain and spanned both the acute and convalescent phases of COVID-19. Sample metadata almost always included a de-identified subject ID, COVID-19 status, age in years and sex. A freely available public database, intended as a resource for researchers studying the immune response to SARS-CoV-2, is where the repertoires were released. The prospective study material was composed of cDNA or gDNA derived from T cells, B-cell-depleted T cells, or PBMCs. HLA class I and class II types, where available, came from metadata supplied by the sample provider rather than from assay-based typing. The samples were drawn from two sources: the first 160 participants of the ongoing ImmuneRACE study, and fewer than 1,500 subjects contributed by 6 global collaborators. Subjects who had been exposed to COVID-19, were actively infected with it, or had recovered from it provided the deeply sampled blood TCRbeta repertoires that made up the dataset.

As encoded in the germline V gene, CDR1 is SGHRS while CDR2 is YFSETQ. The V end loses 0 bases and the J end loses 4 bases, and a stretch of 13 bases separates them. Reading from cysteine to phenylalanine, the CDR3 counts 15 amino acids. Only CDR3 DNA remains: 45 bases, in frame from the first base. Each collaborating institution followed its own protocols to collect whole blood in K2EDTA tubes. For TCRbeta analysis, collaborator samples were shipped as frozen whole blood, as isolated PBMCs, or as DNA extracted from either sample type. Beyond this particular receptor, the publication reports: Clinical and demographic metadata were provided uncurated, with the amount varying by source and participant.

The immunoSEQ Assay, a bias-controlled multiplex PCR, was used to amplify TCRbeta CDR3 regions from genomic DNA. Concerning the study's data processing: The number of nucleated cells in each sample was estimated from the amplification of reference gene primers within the assay. To quantify the absolute abundance of each unique TCRbeta CDR3 rearrangement, sequence reads were collapsed and filtered. For each sample, productive Simpson clonality was calculated as the square root of Simpson's diversity index over productive rearrangements. What TCRdb holds here is the immuneACCESS table cut down to in-frame rearrangements. Part of the clones is not present; checked against another copy, under half of the missing clones reflect an unresolved V gene, and the others are unexplained. The V and J calls and the clone size are those of that table, but D and trimming were determined from the DNA. This sample lists hundreds of thousands of clones; more than 75% were detected once. The ten most abundant clones make up just under 1% of the sample.

Concerning this clone itself: Its antigen is not yet known. No base quality values were provided; no much bigger clone lies one nucleotide off.

In this chain, TRBV5-1 is recombined with TRBJ1-2; TRBD1 is perhaps the D gene, given 5 matching bases. The sequence derives from a middle-aged man with acute or convalescent COVID-19. Sequencing used peripheral blood. The DNA sequence is as follows: TGCGCCAGCAGCTTGGAAGGCAGGGTGGTCTATGGCTACACCTTC. Translated, it reads CASSLEGRVVYGYTF.